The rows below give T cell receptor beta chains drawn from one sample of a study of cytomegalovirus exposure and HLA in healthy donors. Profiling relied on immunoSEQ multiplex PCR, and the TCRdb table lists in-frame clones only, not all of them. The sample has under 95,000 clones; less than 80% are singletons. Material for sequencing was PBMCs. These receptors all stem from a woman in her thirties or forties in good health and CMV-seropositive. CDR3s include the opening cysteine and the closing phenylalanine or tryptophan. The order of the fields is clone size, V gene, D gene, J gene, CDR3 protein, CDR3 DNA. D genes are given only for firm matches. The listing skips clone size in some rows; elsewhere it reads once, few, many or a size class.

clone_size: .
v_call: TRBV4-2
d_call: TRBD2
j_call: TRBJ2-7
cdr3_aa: CASSQDHAGGASYEQYF
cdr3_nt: TGTGCCAGCAGCCAAGATCATGCCGGGGGGGCTTCCTACGAGCAGTACTTC

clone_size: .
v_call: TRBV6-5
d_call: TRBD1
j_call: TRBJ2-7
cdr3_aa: CASSILQGANEQYF
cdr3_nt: TGTGCCAGCAGTATCCTACAGGGGGCCAACGAGCAGTACTTC

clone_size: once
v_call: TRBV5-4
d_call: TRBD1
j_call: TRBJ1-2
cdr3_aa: CASSLSRQGMGGYTF
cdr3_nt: TGTGCCAGCAGCTTATCCCGACAGGGAATGGGTGGCTACACCTTC

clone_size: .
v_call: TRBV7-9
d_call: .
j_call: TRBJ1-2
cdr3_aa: CASSLHNYGYTF
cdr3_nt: TGTGCCAGCAGCTTACATAACTATGGCTACACCTTC

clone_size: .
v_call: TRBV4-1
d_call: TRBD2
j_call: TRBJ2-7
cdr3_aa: CASSQDPLGGDFSYEQYF
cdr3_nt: TGCGCCAGCAGCCAAGATCCCCTCGGGGGGGACTTCTCCTACGAGCAGTACTTC

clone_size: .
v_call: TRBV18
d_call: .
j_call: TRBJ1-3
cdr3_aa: CASSQRGNTIYF
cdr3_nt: TGTGCCAGCTCCCAACGGGGAAACACCATATATTTT

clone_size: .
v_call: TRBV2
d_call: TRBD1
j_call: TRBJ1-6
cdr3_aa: CASRAWLGQGNSPLHF
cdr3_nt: TGTGCCAGCAGAGCCTGGCTCGGACAGGGTAATTCACCCCTCCACTTT

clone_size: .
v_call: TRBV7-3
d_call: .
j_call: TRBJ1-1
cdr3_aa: CASSLTGRSTEAFF
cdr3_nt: TGTGCCAGCAGCTTAACCGGTAGGAGCACTGAAGCTTTCTTT

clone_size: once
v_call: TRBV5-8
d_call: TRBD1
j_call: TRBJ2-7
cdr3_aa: CASGDRAYEQYF
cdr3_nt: TGTGCCAGCGGGGACAGGGCGTACGAGCAGTACTTC

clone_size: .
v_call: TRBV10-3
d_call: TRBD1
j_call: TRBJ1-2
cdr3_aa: CAISEGTGGRGYGYTF
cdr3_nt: TGTGCCATCAGTGAGGGAACAGGGGGCCGTGGCTATGGCTACACCTTC

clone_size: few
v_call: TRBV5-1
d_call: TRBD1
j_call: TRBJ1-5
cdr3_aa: CASSLGDGCDRGQRMSNQPQHF
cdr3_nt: TGCGCCAGCAGCTTGGGTGATGGTTGTGACAGGGGGCAAAGGATGAGCAATCAGCCCCAGCATTTT

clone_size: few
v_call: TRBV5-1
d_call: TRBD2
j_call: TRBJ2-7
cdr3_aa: CASSFLTSGGQGEQYF
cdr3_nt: TGCGCCAGCAGCTTCCTGACTAGCGGGGGCCAGGGGGAGCAGTACTTC

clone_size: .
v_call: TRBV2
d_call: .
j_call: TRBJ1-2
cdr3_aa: CASSDDYYGYTF
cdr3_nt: TGTGCCAGCAGTGATGACTACTATGGCTACACCTTC

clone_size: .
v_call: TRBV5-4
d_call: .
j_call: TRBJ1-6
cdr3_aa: CASSSTAYNSPLHF
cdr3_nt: TGTGCCAGCAGCTCGACAGCCTATAATTCACCCCTCCACTTT

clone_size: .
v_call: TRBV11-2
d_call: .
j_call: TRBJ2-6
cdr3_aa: CASSYEVVAGANVLTF
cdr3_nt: TGTGCCAGCAGCTACGAGGTGGTGGCAGGGGCCAACGTCCTGACTTTC

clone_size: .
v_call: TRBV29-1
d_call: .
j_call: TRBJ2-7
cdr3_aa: CSATVGSYEQYF
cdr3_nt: TGCAGCGCGACAGTGGGATCCTACGAGCAGTACTTC

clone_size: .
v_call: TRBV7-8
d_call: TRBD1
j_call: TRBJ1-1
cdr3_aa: CASSPLAVTGRRVAEAFF
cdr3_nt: TGTGCCAGCAGCCCACTGGCGGTGACAGGGCGCAGAGTCGCTGAAGCTTTCTTT

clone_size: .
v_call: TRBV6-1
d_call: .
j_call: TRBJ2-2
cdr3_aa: CASSGKPLTSANTGELFF
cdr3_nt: TGTGCCAGCAGTGGGAAGCCTCTTACATCAGCGAACACCGGGGAGCTGTTTTTT

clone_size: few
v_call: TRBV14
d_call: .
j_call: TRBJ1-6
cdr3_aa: CASSPSGIYNSPLHF
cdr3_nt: TGTGCCAGCAGCCCATCAGGGATATATAATTCACCCCTCCACTTT

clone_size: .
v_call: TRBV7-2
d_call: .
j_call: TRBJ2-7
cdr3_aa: CASSFGWHEQYF
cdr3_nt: TGTGCCAGCAGCTTCGGGTGGCACGAGCAGTACTTC

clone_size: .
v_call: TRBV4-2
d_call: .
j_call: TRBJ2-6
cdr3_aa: CASTIETNFFGANVLTF
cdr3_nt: TGTGCCAGTACCATCGAGACAAATTTCTTCGGGGCCAACGTCCTGACTTTC

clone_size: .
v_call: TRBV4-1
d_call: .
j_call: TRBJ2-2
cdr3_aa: CASSHRRGTTGELFF
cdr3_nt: TGCGCCAGCAGCCACCGTCGCGGGACCACCGGGGAGCTGTTTTTT

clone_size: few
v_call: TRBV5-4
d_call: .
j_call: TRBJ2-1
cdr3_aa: CASSFGGFSSYNEQFF
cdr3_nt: TGTGCCAGCAGCTTTGGCGGATTTAGCTCCTACAATGAGCAGTTCTTC

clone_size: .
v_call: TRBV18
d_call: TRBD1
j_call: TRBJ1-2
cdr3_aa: CASSPGQDYYGYTF
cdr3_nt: TGTGCCAGCTCACCTGGACAGGATTACTATGGCTACACCTTC

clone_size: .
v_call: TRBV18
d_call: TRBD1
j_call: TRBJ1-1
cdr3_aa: CASSPEVGGGGVAFF
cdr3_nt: TGTGCCAGCTCACCCGAGGTAGGGGGCGGAGGAGTAGCTTTCTTT

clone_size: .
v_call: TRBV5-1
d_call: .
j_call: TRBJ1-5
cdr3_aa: CASKRVDSNQPQHF
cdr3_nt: TGCGCCAGCAAGAGGGTGGATAGCAATCAGCCCCAGCATTTT